The next 16 T cell receptor beta chains were all read from a single sample in a study of human T cells and chemical hapten exposure. One entry per CDR3 protein, called by TCRdb with MiXCR from the RACE reads. Of some 360,000 distinct CDR3 sequences in the sample, around 5.5% were seen once. The time point was: pre-sensitization, week 0. The treatment denotes: therapeutic diphenylcyclopropenone sensitization with weekly scalp DPC. The source was whole blood, collected in connection with sensitization to the hapten diphenylcyclopropenone (DPC). Receptors originate from a woman aged 45-65 years with alopecia areata. Some clones in this sample may be carry-over from other donors' samples.

The chain combines TRBV11-2 with TRBJ1-1; no definite D call. The CDR3 is 14 residues long. CDR1 and CDR2 from the germline V gene are SGHAT and FQNNGV. The V gene lost 3 bases and the J gene lost 1 base, with 9 bases spanning the gap. CDR3 loop: CASSLGSWNTEAFF. The CDR3 bases are TGTGCCAGCAGCTTGGGTAGCTGGAACACTGAAGCTTTCTTT.

The CDR3 DNA is TGTGCCAGCAGTTACGGGGGGGCGGGGAGGACAGATACGCAGTATTTT. This gives the protein CASSYGGAGRTDTQYF. V usage is TRBV6-5 and J usage is TRBJ2-3; possible D gene TRBD2, 7 bases. This CDR3 contains 16 residues. V gave up 2 bases and J gave up 3 bases, with 15 bases separating them. The germline gives CDR1 MNHEY, CDR2 SVGAGI.

This clonotype was seen a handful of times. The chain joins TRBV29-1 to TRBJ2-2; D perhaps matches TRBD1 (5 bases). The V and J ends lost 3 bases and 4 bases respectively, with 18 bases between them. This CDR3 region has 16 residues. Germline CDR1 and CDR2: SQVTM and ANQGSEA. CDR3 DNA sequence: TGCAGCGTTGATGAGGCAGGCCAGGGTAGCACCGGGGAGCTGTTTTTT. Translation gives CSVDEAGQGSTGELFF.

This chain connects TRBV7-2 to TRBJ2-5; D remains ambiguous. Trimming took 5 bases from V and 7 from J, leaving 11 bases between them. The CDR3 sequence is 12 residues long. The germline V gene encodes CDR1 SGHTA and CDR2 FQGNSA. CDR3 loop: CASSPDTGTQYF. CDR3 nucleotide sequence: TGTGCCAGCAGCCCTGATACGGGGACCCAGTACTTC. The whole variable domain, remainder taken from reference TRBV7-2 and TRBJ2-5, is GAGVSQSPSNKVTEKGKDVELRCDPISGHTALYWYRQSLGQGLEFLIYFQGNSAPDKSGLPSDRFSAERTGGSVSTLTIQRTQQEDSAVYLCASSPDTGTQYFGPGTRLLVL.

This clonotype was counted ten times or more. This chain uses TRBV12-3 or TRBV12-4 with TRBJ2-3; D is undetermined. CDR3 length equals 15 residues. V lost 3 bases, J lost 0 bases, and 10 bases lay in between. The CDR3 nucleotides are TGTGCCAGCAGTTTTTTGGGTTCTAGCACAGATACGCAGTATTTT. Its protein product is CASSFLGSSTDTQYF.

This clonotype was seen ten or more times. V and J are TRBV11-2 and TRBJ2-1, with D possibly being TRBD1 (5 bases). The germline gives CDR1 SGHAT, CDR2 FQNNGV. The CDR3 is 15 residues long. Trimming took 4 bases from V and 5 from J, leaving 15 bases between them. As DNA, the CDR3 is TGTGCCAGCAGCTCGCAGGGTCCTTTGGACAATGAGCAGTTCTTC. It translates to CASSSQGPLDNEQFF.

A few counts support this clonotype. The chain combines TRBV6-5 with TRBJ2-1; the match to TRBD2 covers 11 bases. The CDR3 is made up of 16 amino acids. The trim removed 5 bases at V and 4 bases at J, leaving 7 bases unmatched. The germline CDR1 and CDR2 sequences are MNHEY and SVGAGI. The DNA of the CDR3 is TGTGCCAGCAGTCCGTTTAGCGGGAGGGGATACAATGAGCAGTTCTTC. Protein sequence: CASSPFSGRGYNEQFF.

This clonotype occurred a few times. The rearrangement links TRBV6-1 to TRBJ1-1, with D possibly matching TRBD1 (6 bases). Germline CDR1 is MNHNS and CDR2 is SASEGT. Trimming cost V 3 bases and J 6 bases, with 14 bases left between them. The CDR3 consists of 14 residues. The DNA for the CDR3 is TGTGCCAGCAGTGATGGGGGGCTAGGGTCTGAAGCTTTCTTT. This gives the protein CASSDGGLGSEAFF.

This clonotype was detected a few times. The V gene is TRBV2, the J gene TRBJ1-6; no clear D. Germline CDR1 reads SNHLY; CDR2 reads FYNNEI. This CDR3 is built from 14 residues. V dropped 5 bases and J dropped 6 bases, with 11 bases sitting between them. The CDR3 coding sequence is TGTGCCAGCAGTACATCGGGTGGTAATTCACCCCTCCACTTT. This translates into CASSTSGGNSPLHF.

The chain couples TRBV7-8 to TRBJ2-3, with D possibly TRBD2 on 6 matching bases. Between the trimmed V and J ends, which lost 6 bases and 6 bases, there was a span of 19 bases. Germline CDR1 is SGHVS and CDR2 is FQNEAQ. CDR3 size: 15 residues. CDR3 coding DNA: TGTGCCAGCAGTTTGGGGAGGAGTGGTACGGATACGCAGTATTTT. Translation: CASSLGRSGTDTQYF. Full variable domain (missing parts from reference TRBV7-8 and TRBJ2-3): GAGVSQSPRYKVAKRGQDVALRCDPISGHVSLFWYQQALGQGPEFLTYFQNEAQLDKSGLPSDRFFAERPEGSVSTLKIQRTQQEDSAVYLCASSLGRSGTDTQYFGPGTRLTVL.

As regards this clonotype: A much larger clone differs by one base, so this may be a read error. The chain recombines TRBV7-3 with TRBJ2-1; a possible D gene is TRBD1 (6 bases). Germline loops: CDR1 SGHTA, CDR2 FQGTGA. The CDR3 sequence is 13 residues long. DNA of the CDR3: TGTGCCAGCAGCTGGACAGATTACATTGAGCAGTTCTTC. It translates to CASSWTDYIEQFF.

In its sample, this clonotype was seen many times. The rearrangement links TRBV5-4 to TRBJ2-7, with D perhaps being TRBD1 or TRBD2 (5 bases each). Germline V gene sequence: CDR1 SGHNT, CDR2 YYREEE (reference sequence). V gave up 4 bases and J gave up 7 bases, with 15 bases separating them. The CDR3 loop spans 13 amino acids. CDR3 DNA: TGTGCCAGCAGCCTGGACGGGACGTGGGAGCAGTACTTC. Translating it yields CASSLDGTWEQYF.

This clonotype was counted many times. The V and J genes are TRBV27 and TRBJ2-7; no clear D gene. CDR3 length equals 12 residues. V was trimmed by 2 bases and J by 5 bases, leaving 7 bases between them. Germline assignment: CDR1 MNHEY and CDR2 SMNVEV (reference sequence). The CDR3 DNA is TGTGCCAGCAGTTTAGCTAGAGACGAGCAGTACTTC. It codes for CASSLARDEQYF.

In its sample, this clonotype was seen a few times. CDR3 DNA sequence: TGTGCCAGCAGCTCCGGGACAGGAAAGGGCGAGCAGTACTTC. Its protein is CASSSGTGKGEQYF. V is TRBV5-6 and J is TRBJ2-7; 8 bases align to TRBD1. Germline CDR1 SGHDT, CDR2 YYEEEE. This CDR3 has 14 amino acids. The J segment lost 6 bases and the V segment lost 3 bases, leaving 8 bases of the junction unmatched.

The chain employs TRBV5-4 and TRBJ2-1; 10 positions match TRBD1. From germline, CDR1 is SGHNT and CDR2 YYREEE (reference sequence). This CDR3 spans 15 amino acids. With 1 base clipped from V and 5 bases from J, the junction kept 3 bases outside the gene matches. As DNA, the CDR3 is TGTGCCAGCAGCTTGCCGGGACAGGGGCACAATGAGCAGTTCTTC. Its protein product is CASSLPGQGHNEQFF.

This clonotype has a handful of counts. V is TRBV4-3 and J is TRBJ2-6; 10 nucleotides line up with TRBD2. Germline CDR1 is LGHNA and CDR2 is YSLEER. The CDR3 runs to 20 residues. V lost 4 bases and J lost 4; bases outside the gene matches: 16. The CDR3 DNA reads TGCGCCAGCAGCCCTGGGGCTAGCGGGAGCCCTCAGTGGGGGGCCAACGTCCTGACTTTC. Protein sequence: CASSPGASGSPQWGANVLTF.